This entry features one T cell receptor beta chain sequence. The CDR3 is 15 residues long. The V segment lost 4 bases and the J segment 3 bases; nucleotides outside the gene matches: 6. Germline V lookup: CDR1 SGDLS, CDR2 YYNGEE. This record comes from a study of blood T cell repertoires in COVID-19. At the level of the study: PBMCs, B-cell-depleted T cells, or T cells provided the cDNA or gDNA that made up the material.

Data came from immunoSEQ multiplex PCR; TCRdb stores just in-frame clones and leaves some out. There are approximately 390,000 clones in the sample; nearly 90% occur only once, and roughly 2% lies in the top ten. This study enrolled people aged about 18 to 100 from about 24 US geographic areas. Participants had their cohort set by participant-reported clinical history. The sequenced material came from PBMCs or T cells enriched from blood (not recorded which). The origin of this receptor is a woman aged 40 to 50 with acute COVID-19. This chain links TRBV9 with TRBJ2-1; 8 nucleotides match TRBD2. The CDR3: CASSFSGTLYNEQFF. Here the CDR3 DNA reads TGTGCCAGCAGCTTTAGCGGGACCCTCTACAATGAGCAGTTCTTC. Full variable domain (outside the CDR3, taken from reference TRBV9 and TRBJ2-1): DSGVTQTPKHLITATGQRVTLRCSPRSGDLSVYWYQQSLDQGLQFLIQYYNGEERAKGNILERFSAQQFPDLHSELNLSSLELGDSALYFCASSFSGTLYNEQFFGPGTRLTVL.